This T cell receptor (beta chain) was observed in a study of blood T cell repertoires in COVID-19. Authors' methods: Quantification of nucleated cells was approximated via reference gene primer amplification. Generated by immunoSEQ multiplex PCR, the TCRdb table keeps only in-frame clones and is missing some. V, J and clone size derive from that table, while D and trimming were established from the DNA sequence. The sample lists around 69,000 clones, over 75% occurring once. CDR3 size: 18 residues. V was cut by 8 bases and J by 0 bases, with 22 bases left in between. Germline CDR1 LNHDA, CDR2 SQIVND (reference sequence).

V usage is TRBV19 and J usage is TRBJ2-2; D gene unclear. Specimen: peripheral blood. This clonotype was sampled from a man aged 45-65 years with acute or convalescent COVID-19. The CDR3 sequence: CASLSPRLRFSNTGELFF. DNA for the CDR3: TGTGCCAGTCTATCTCCTCGCTTGAGGTTTTCGAACACCGGGGAGCTGTTTTTT.